The clone carrying this T cell receptor beta chain was seen at least ten times. This specimen belongs to a study of Graves' ophthalmopathy and Graves' hyperthyroidism. For the study at large: No progression to ophthalmopathy over 18 months defined stable hyperthyroidism.

Uncontrolled infections, other autoimmune diseases, pregnancy or lactation barred patients from enrollment. Reliance was placed on clinical symptoms, serum thyroxine, TRAb, thyroid ultrasound and orbital computed tomography for diagnosis. The CDR3 extends over 15 amino acids. J gave up 2 bases and V 0 bases, and 3 bases lay outside the gene matches. CDR1 SGHDN and CDR2 FVKESK come from the germline V gene. TCR beta CDR3 amplification used RNA transcripts. A first-round RT-PCR used HTBI primers, followed by a second-round multiplex PCR. One entry per CDR3 protein results from TCRdb running MiXCR on the multiplex PCR reads. The table lists over a million distinct CDR3 sequences, approximately 35% of them singletons.

The chain employs TRBV14 and TRBJ1-2; the match to TRBD1 covers 7 bases. Input material: peripheral blood or thyroid tissue (not recorded which). The receptor comes from an adult man with Graves' hyperthyroidism. DNA for the CDR3: TGTGCCAGCAGCCAAGACAGGGGGAGGAACTATGGCTACACCTTC. Protein: CASSQDRGRNYGYTF.